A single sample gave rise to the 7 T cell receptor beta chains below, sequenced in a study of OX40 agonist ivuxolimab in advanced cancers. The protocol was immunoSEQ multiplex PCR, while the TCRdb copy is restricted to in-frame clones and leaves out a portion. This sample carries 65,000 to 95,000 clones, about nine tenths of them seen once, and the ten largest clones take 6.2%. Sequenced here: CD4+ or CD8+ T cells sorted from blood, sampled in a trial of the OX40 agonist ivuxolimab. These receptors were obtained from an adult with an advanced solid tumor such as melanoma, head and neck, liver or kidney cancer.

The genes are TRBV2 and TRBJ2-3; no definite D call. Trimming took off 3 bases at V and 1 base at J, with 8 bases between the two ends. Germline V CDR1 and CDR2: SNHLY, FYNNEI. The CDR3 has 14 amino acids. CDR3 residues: CASSEWVGTDTQYF. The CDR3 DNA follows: TGTGCCAGCAGTGAGTGGGTGGGCACAGATACGCAGTATTTT.

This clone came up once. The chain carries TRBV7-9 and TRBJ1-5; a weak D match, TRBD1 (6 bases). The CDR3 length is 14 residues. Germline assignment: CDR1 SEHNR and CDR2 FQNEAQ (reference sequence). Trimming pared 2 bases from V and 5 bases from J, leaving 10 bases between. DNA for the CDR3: TGTGCCAGCAGCTTAATGTCAGGGGATCAGCCCCAGCATTTT. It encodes CASSLMSGDQPQHF. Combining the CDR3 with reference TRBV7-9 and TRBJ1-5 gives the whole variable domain DTGVSQNPRHKITKRGQNVTFRCDPISEHNRLYWYRQTLGQGPEFLTYFQNEAQLEKSRLLSDRFSAERPKGSFSTLEIQRTEQGDSAMYLCASSLMSGDQPQHFGDGTRLSIL.

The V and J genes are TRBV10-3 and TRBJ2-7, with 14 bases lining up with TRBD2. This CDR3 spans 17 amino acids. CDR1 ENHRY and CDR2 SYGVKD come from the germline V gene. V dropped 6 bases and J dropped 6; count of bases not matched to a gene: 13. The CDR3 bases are TGTGCCATCAGGGGGACTAGCGGGAGTAACCCCTCGGGCGAGCAGTACTTC. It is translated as CAIRGTSGSNPSGEQYF.

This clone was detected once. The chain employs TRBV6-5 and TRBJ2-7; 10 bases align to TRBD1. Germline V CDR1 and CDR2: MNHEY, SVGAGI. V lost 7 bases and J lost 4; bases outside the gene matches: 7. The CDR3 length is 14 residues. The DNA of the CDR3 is TGTGCCAGCACCCGGACAGGGGGTGGGTACGAGCAGTACTTC. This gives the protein CASTRTGGGYEQYF.

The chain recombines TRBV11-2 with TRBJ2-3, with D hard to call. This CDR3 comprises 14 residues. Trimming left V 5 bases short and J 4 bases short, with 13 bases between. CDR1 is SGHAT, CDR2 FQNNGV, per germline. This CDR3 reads CASSRTRRADTQYF. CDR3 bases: TGTGCCAGCAGCCGAACTCGGAGAGCAGATACGCAGTATTTT.

CDR3 sequence reads: CASSPTTGSVEQFF. Here the CDR3 DNA reads TGTGCCAGCAGCCCCACGACAGGGTCTGTCGAGCAGTTCTTC. The rearrangement uses TRBV11-3 and TRBJ2-1; TRBD1 agrees at 7 bases. Germline loops: CDR1 SGHNT, CDR2 YENEEA. The length of the CDR3 is 14 residues. V lost 5 bases to trimming and J lost 10 bases; unmatched junction nucleotides: 11.

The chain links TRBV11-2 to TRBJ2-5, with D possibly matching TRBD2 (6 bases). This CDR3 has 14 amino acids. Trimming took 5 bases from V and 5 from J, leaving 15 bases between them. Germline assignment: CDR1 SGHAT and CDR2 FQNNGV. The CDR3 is CASSLSGRWETQYF. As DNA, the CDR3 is TGTGCCAGCAGCCTCTCCGGGAGATGGGAGACCCAGTACTTC.